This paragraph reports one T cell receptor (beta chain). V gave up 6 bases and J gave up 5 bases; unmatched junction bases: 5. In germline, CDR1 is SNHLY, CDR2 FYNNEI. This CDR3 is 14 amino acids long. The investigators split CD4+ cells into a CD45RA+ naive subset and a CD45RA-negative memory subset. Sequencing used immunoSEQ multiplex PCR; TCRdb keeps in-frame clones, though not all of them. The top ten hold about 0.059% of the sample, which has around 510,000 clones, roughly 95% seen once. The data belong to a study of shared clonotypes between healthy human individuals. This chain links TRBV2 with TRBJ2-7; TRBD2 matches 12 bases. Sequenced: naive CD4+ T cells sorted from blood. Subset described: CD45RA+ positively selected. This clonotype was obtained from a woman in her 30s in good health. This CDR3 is CASRETSGSNEQYF. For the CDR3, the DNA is TGTGCCAGCAGGGAGACTAGCGGGAGTAACGAGCAGTACTTC. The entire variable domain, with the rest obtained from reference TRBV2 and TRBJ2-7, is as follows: EPEVTQTPSHQVTQMGQEVILRCVPISNHLYFYWYRQILGQKVEFLVSFYNNEISEKSEIFDDQFSVERPDGSNFTLKIRSTKLEDSAMYFCASRETSGSNEQYFGPGTRLTVT.